The 25 T cell receptor beta chains listed next were all sequenced from one sample in a study of blood T cell repertoires in COVID-19. Profiled with immunoSEQ multiplex PCR; TCRdb holds only in-frame clones, not every one. Of tens of thousands of clones in the sample, 84% are singletons; the top ten hold 25%. Sequencing was performed on peripheral blood. Source of these receptors: a man aged 55 to 70 with acute or convalescent COVID-19.

This chain links TRBV28 with TRBJ1-4, with 8 positions matching TRBD1. The J segment lost 8 bases and the V segment lost 3 bases, leaving 5 bases of the junction unmatched. The CDR3 contains 14 residues. Per germline, CDR1 MDHEN and CDR2 SYDVKM. CDR3: CASSLDRVNEKLFF. Here the CDR3 DNA reads TGTGCCAGCAGTTTGGACAGGGTTAACGAAAAACTGTTTTTT.

This chain links TRBV28 with TRBJ1-5, with 7 nucleotides matching TRBD1. The CDR3 covers 14 residues. The V segment lost 5 bases and the J segment 4 bases; nucleotides outside the gene matches: 5. From germline, CDR1 is MDHEN and CDR2 SYDVKM. CDR3: CASSRGPKNQPQHF. The CDR3 DNA reads as TGTGCCAGCAGTAGGGGGCCGAAAAATCAGCCCCAGCATTTT.

This clone turned up a few times. The chain recombines TRBV5-4 with TRBJ2-2, with D unresolved. The CDR3 runs 14 residues. CDR1 is SGHNT and CDR2 is YYREEE in the germline V gene (reference sequence). The V end was cut by 0 bases, the J end by 3 bases, with 6 bases between. CDR3 protein: CASSLGADTGELFF. The CDR3 nucleotides are TGTGCCAGCAGCTTGGGGGCAGACACCGGGGAGCTGTTTTTT.

This chain joins TRBV21-1 and TRBJ1-2; TRBD1 is the table's D call and was not checked against the DNA. TRBV21-1 is deemed a pseudogene. The CDR3 runs to 18 residues. The CDR3: CASSSDPGQGAINYGYTF. As DNA, the CDR3 is TGTGCCAGCAGCTCGGATCCGGGACAGGGAGCAATTAACTATGGCTACACCTTC.

The chain couples TRBV7-2 to TRBJ1-6, with unresolved D. The V gene's germline CDR1 is SGHTA and CDR2 FQGNSA. The ends were cut back, 8 bases at V and 9 bases at J, with 23 bases in the middle. The CDR3 length is 16 residues. CDR3 nucleotide sequence: TGTGCCAGCTCGCCCGCCACCCCGAGGTTCACTTCACCCCTCCACTTT. It encodes CASSPATPRFTSPLHF.

V gene TRBV5-4 combines with J gene TRBJ2-2, with a possible D match to TRBD1 (6 bases). This CDR3 spans 14 amino acids. Germline V CDR1 and CDR2: SGHNT, YYREEE (reference sequence). V was shortened by 3 bases and J by 4 bases, with 10 bases between the two germline ends. The DNA for the CDR3 is TGTGCCAGCAGCTCGCTACAGGGCACCGGGGAGCTGTTTTTT. It codes for CASSSLQGTGELFF. Together with reference TRBV5-4 and TRBJ2-2, the CDR3 gives the full variable domain: ETGVTQSPTHLIKTRGQQVTLRCSSQSGHNTVSWYQQALGQGPQFIFQYYREEENGRGNFPPRFSGLQFPNYSSELNVNALELDDSALYLCASSSLQGTGELFFGEGSRLTVL.

This sequence joins TRBV19 and TRBJ1-4; 8 bases match TRBD1. This CDR3 spans 15 amino acids. J lost 5 bases, V lost 5 bases, and 7 bases had no gene match. CDR1 is LNHDA and CDR2 is SQIVND in the germline V gene (reference sequence). The CDR3 region is CASSCWDRINEKLFF. CDR3 in DNA: TGTGCCAGTAGTTGCTGGGACAGGATAAATGAAAAACTGTTTTTT.

The chain uses TRBV9 and TRBJ1-1; unclear D gene. Germline CDR1 SGDLS, CDR2 YYNGEE. V lost 0 bases and J 4 bases, leaving 7 bases between the germline ends. The CDR3 contains 13 residues. CDR3 nucleotide sequence: TGTGCCAGCAGCGTAGATCGGGGCACTGAAGCTTTCTTT. Its protein is CASSVDRGTEAFF.

V and J are TRBV7-2 and TRBJ2-1, with D uncertain. V lost 1 base, J lost 7 bases, and 14 bases lay in between. The CDR3 runs 15 residues. Germline V gives CDR1 SGHTA, CDR2 FQGNSA. This CDR3 is CASSLDPWMRNEQFF. CDR3 bases: TGTGCCAGCAGCTTAGACCCTTGGATGAGGAATGAGCAGTTCTTC.

The chain combines TRBV7-9 with TRBJ1-6; 10 nucleotides agree with TRBD1. Germline lookup yields CDR1 SEHNR and CDR2 FQNEAQ (reference sequence). With V trimmed by 5 bases and J by 9 bases, 7 bases remained unmatched. CDR3 length: 15 amino acids. The CDR3 protein is CASSQLTGGTSPLHF. The CDR3, as DNA: TGTGCCAGCAGCCAATTGACAGGGGGCACTTCACCCCTCCACTTT.

The J gene is TRBJ1-5, the V gene TRBV6-5; TRBD1 might be the D (6 bases). The V gene lost 6 bases and the J gene lost 7 bases, with 13 bases spanning the gap. CDR3 length: 13 residues. The germline CDR1 and CDR2 sequences are MNHEY and SVGAGI. The CDR3 is CASRRTVGQPQHF. The CDR3 DNA reads as TGTGCCAGCAGGCGGACAGTTGGGCAGCCCCAGCATTTT.

V and J are TRBV10-3 and TRBJ1-5; 12 positions agree with TRBD1. The J segment lost 6 bases and the V segment lost 5 bases, leaving 2 bases of the junction unmatched. The CDR3 has 14 amino acids. Germline V CDR1 and CDR2: ENHRY, SYGVKD. CDR3 region: CAISPGQGAQPQHF. The CDR3 bases are TGTGCCATCAGTCCGGGACAGGGGGCTCAGCCCCAGCATTTT.

The chain is built from TRBV6-5 and TRBJ2-3; 12 nucleotides match TRBD2. CDR1 is MNHEY and CDR2 is SVGAGI in the germline V gene. CDR3 length equals 14 residues. V lost 10 bases and J lost 1; bases outside the gene matches: 3. CDR3 amino acids: CATRLAGGTDTQYF. In DNA, the CDR3 is TGTGCCACCCGACTAGCGGGGGGCACAGATACGCAGTATTTT.

The rearrangement joins TRBV5-5 to TRBJ2-7; D may be TRBD1 (5 bases). This CDR3 region has 13 residues. V dropped 2 bases and J dropped 5 bases, with 11 bases sitting between them. Germline loops: CDR1 SGHKS, CDR2 YYEKEE (reference sequence). CDR3 nucleotide sequence: TGTGCCAGCAGCTTCCGCAGGGCCGACGAGCAGTACTTC. It specifies CASSFRRADEQYF.

This clone was counted a few times. The V call is TRBV3-1 (or the pseudogene TRBV3-2), the J call TRBJ1-5; maybe TRBD1 (5 bases). The germline CDR1 and CDR2 sequences are LGHDT and YNNKEL (reference sequence). The CDR3 covers 15 residues. Trimming cost V 1 base and J 2 bases, with 9 bases left between them. The CDR3 protein is CASSQGWGGNQPQHF. The CDR3 DNA follows: TGTGCCAGCAGCCAAGGGTGGGGGGGCAATCAGCCCCAGCATTTT.

This chain connects TRBV19 to TRBJ1-2, with 10 bases aligning to TRBD1. The CDR3 is 13 residues long. Germline V CDR1 and CDR2: LNHDA, SQIVND (reference sequence). V was pared by 10 bases and J by 9 bases, with 11 bases of the junction left unmatched. CDR3 DNA sequence: TGTGCCACCCGAAACGGACAGGGGGACAGCTACACCTTC. Protein: CATRNGQGDSYTF.

J is TRBJ1-5 and V is TRBV7-2; possibly TRBD1 for D (5 bases). CDR1 is SGHTA, CDR2 FQGNSA, per germline. The CDR3 loop spans 15 amino acids. V lost 5 bases, J lost 4 bases, and 15 bases lay in between. The CDR3 DNA is TGTGCCAGCAGCCGGGGCGGGGGGGGAAATCAGCCCCAGCATTTT. Protein: CASSRGGGGNQPQHF.

V gene TRBV7-2 combines with J gene TRBJ2-2; TRBD1 aligns across 8 bases. Germline V gives CDR1 SGHTA, CDR2 FQGNSA. The CDR3 length is 15 residues. V gave up 4 bases and J gave up 7 bases; unmatched junction bases: 8. For the CDR3, the DNA is TGTGCCAGCAGCTATAGGGACAGGATAGACGGGGAGCTGTTTTTT. Translation gives CASSYRDRIDGELFF.

The CDR3 region has the DNA TGTGCCAGCAGCCCGGGACAAGCAACTAATGAAAAACTGTTTTTT. Translating it yields CASSPGQATNEKLFF. The V gene is TRBV7-2, the J gene TRBJ1-4; D is perhaps TRBD1 (6 bases). Deletions cut 5 bases from V and 0 bases from J, with 10 bases between. The CDR3 runs 15 residues. Germline V gene lookup returns CDR1 SGHTA and CDR2 FQGNSA.

The V call is TRBV6-5, the J call TRBJ2-7; 10 bases agree with TRBD1. CDR1 and CDR2 (germline): MNHEY, SVGAGI. The CDR3 extends over 14 amino acids. V was pared by 6 bases and J by 2 bases, with 4 bases of the junction left unmatched. The CDR3 region is CASSVGQGAYEQYV. In DNA form, the CDR3 reads TGTGCCAGCAGCGTCGGACAGGGGGCCTACGAGCAGTACGTC.

A remark on this clone: Other DNA sequences in this sample translate to the same CDR3. V usage is TRBV28 and J usage is TRBJ1-2; D unresolved. Germline V gives CDR1 MDHEN, CDR2 SYDVKM. V shed 4 bases and J shed 4 bases, with 4 bases lying between them. This CDR3 is 11 amino acids long. CDR3 sequence reads: CASSYSYGYTF. The CDR3 nucleotides read TGTGCCAGCAGTTACAGCTATGGCTACACCTTC.

The chain uses TRBV19 and TRBJ1-5; 9 bases agree with TRBD1. V gave up 2 bases and J gave up 6 bases; unmatched junction bases: 8. In germline, CDR1 is LNHDA, CDR2 SQIVND (reference sequence). This CDR3 is 16 amino acids long. The CDR3, as DNA: TGTGCCAGTAGTATACTACAGGGGGCCGTGGGTCAGCCCCAGCATTTT. Amino acid sequence: CASSILQGAVGQPQHF.

Of note for this clone: This sample includes further DNA sequences coding for the same CDR3. The chain carries TRBV7-2 and TRBJ1-5; a weak D match, TRBD1 (5 bases). The CDR3 is 15 amino acids. Trimming removed 5 bases from V and 3 bases from J, with 14 bases in between. The germline CDR1 and CDR2 sequences are SGHTA and FQGNSA. The CDR3 DNA reads as TGTGCCAGCAGCCCTGGAGGGGCCTCCAATCAGCCCCAGCATTTT. It specifies CASSPGGASNQPQHF. The complete variable domain, with remaining parts taken from reference TRBV7-2 and TRBJ1-5, reads GAGVSQSPSNKVTEKGKDVELRCDPISGHTALYWYRQSLGQGLEFLIYFQGNSAPDKSGLPSDRFSAERTGGSVSTLTIQRTQQEDSAVYLCASSPGGASNQPQHFGDGTRLSIL.

The rearrangement uses TRBV5-4 and TRBJ2-2; no reliable D call. The CDR3 spans 12 residues. The ends were cut back, 10 bases at V and 5 bases at J, with 12 bases in the middle. Germline CDR1 is SGHNT and CDR2 is YYREEE (reference sequence). CDR3 residues: CAYHRGTGELFF. CDR3 in DNA: TGTGCCTACCATCGCGGAACCGGGGAGCTGTTTTTT. Full variable domain (outside the CDR3, taken from reference TRBV5-4 and TRBJ2-2): ETGVTQSPTHLIKTRGQQVTLRCSSQSGHNTVSWYQQALGQGPQFIFQYYREEENGRGNFPPRFSGLQFPNYSSELNVNALELDDSALYLCAYHRGTGELFFGEGSRLTVL.

The gene calls are TRBV4-1 and TRBJ1-3; D perhaps matches TRBD1 (5 bases). V was shortened by 0 bases and J by 0 bases, with 9 bases between the two germline ends. The CDR3 covers 16 residues. Germline values: CDR1 MGHRA, CDR2 YSYEKL. The CDR3 nucleotides read TGCGCCAGCAGCCAAGAAAGGGGCAACTCTGGAAACACCATATATTTT. As protein: CASSQERGNSGNTIYF.